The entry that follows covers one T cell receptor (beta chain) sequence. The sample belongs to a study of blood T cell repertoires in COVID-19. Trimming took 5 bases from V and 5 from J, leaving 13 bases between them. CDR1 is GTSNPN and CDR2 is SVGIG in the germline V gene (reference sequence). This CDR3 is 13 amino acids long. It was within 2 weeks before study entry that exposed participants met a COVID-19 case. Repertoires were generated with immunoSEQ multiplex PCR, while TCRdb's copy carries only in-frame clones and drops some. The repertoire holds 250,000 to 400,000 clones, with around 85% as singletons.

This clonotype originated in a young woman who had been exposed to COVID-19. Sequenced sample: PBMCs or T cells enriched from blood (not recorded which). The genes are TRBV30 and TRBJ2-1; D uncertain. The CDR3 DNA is TGTGCCTGGGCCGACTCATGGAACAATGAGCAGTTCTTC. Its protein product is CAWADSWNNEQFF.